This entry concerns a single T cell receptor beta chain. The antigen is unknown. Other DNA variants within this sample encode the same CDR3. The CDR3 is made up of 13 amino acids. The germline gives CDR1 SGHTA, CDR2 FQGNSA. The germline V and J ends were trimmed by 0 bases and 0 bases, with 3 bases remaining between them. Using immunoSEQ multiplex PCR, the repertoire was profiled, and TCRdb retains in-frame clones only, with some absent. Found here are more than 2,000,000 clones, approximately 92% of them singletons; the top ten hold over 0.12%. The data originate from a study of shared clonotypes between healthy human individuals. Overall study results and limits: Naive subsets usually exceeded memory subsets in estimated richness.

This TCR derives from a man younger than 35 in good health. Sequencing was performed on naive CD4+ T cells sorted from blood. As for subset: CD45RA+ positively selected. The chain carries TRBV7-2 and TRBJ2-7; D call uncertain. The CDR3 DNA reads TGTGCCAGCAGCTTAGCGGTCTCCTACGAGCAGTACTTC. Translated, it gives CASSLAVSYEQYF.